This record looks at one T cell receptor (beta chain) sequence and its context. Its antigen is unidentified. Repertoires were generated with immunoSEQ multiplex PCR, while TCRdb's copy carries only in-frame clones and drops some. The sample has tens of thousands of clones, about 90% seen once. CDR1 is SGHNT and CDR2 is YYREEE in the germline V gene (reference sequence). The length of the CDR3 is 13 residues. The V and J ends lost 6 bases and 3 bases respectively, with 13 bases between them. The entry originates in a study of T cells after posttransplantation cyclophosphamide. On the day of bone marrow donation, the related graft donor provided peripheral blood. General study findings and limits: Donor-recipient repertoire similarity was low at 1-2 months, rising over year one. TRB clonality was highly associated with recipient CMV seropositivity and reactivation.

The chain carries TRBV5-4 and TRBJ2-7; tentatively, D is TRBD1 (5 bases). The sequencing input was PBMCs. This TCR was sampled from a woman between 50 and 59 years old in good health and a related stem cell transplant donor. CDR3 loop: CASKFDSHYEQYF. CDR3 bases: TGTGCCAGCAAGTTCGACAGTCACTACGAGCAGTACTTC. Drawing the rest from reference TRBV5-4 and TRBJ2-7, the complete variable domain is ETGVTQSPTHLIKTRGQQVTLRCSSQSGHNTVSWYQQALGQGPQFIFQYYREEENGRGNFPPRFSGLQFPNYSSELNVNALELDDSALYLCASKFDSHYEQYFGPGTRLTVT.